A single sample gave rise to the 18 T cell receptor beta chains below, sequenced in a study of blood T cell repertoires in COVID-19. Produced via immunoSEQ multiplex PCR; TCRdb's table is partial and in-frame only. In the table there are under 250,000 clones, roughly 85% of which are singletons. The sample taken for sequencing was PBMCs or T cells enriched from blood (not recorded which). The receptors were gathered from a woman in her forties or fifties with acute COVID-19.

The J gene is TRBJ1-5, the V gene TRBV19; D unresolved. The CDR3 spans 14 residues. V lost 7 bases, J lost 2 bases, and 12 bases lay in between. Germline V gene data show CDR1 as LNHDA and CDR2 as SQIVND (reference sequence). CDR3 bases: TGTGCCAGTATGAGGGATCGAGGCAATCAGCCCCAGCATTTT. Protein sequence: CASMRDRGNQPQHF.

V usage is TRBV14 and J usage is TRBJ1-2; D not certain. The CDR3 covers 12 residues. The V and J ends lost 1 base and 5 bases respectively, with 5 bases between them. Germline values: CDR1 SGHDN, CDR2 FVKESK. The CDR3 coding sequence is TGTGCCAGCAGCCAAGCGGGATATGGCTACACCTTC. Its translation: CASSQAGYGYTF.

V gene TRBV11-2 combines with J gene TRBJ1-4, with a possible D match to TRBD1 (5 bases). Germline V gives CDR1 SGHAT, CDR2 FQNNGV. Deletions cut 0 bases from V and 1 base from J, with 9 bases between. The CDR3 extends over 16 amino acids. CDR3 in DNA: TGTGCCAGCAGCTTAGATAAGGGGTTAACTAATGAAAAACTGTTTTTT. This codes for CASSLDKGLTNEKLFF.

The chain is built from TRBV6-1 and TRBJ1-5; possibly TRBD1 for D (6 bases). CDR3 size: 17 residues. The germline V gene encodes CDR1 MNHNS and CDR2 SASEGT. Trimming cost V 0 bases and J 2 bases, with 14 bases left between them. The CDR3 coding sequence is TGTGCCAGCAGTGAAGCCGGGGGGCGCGGCGGCAATCAGCCCCAGCATTTT. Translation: CASSEAGGRGGNQPQHF.

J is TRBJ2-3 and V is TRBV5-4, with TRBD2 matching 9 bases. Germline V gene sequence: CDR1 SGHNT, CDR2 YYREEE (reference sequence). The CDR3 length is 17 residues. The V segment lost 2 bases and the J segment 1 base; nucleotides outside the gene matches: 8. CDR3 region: CASSLRRGGAGTDTQYF. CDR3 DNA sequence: TGTGCCAGCAGCTTACGGCGGGGGGGGGCGGGCACAGATACGCAGTATTTT.

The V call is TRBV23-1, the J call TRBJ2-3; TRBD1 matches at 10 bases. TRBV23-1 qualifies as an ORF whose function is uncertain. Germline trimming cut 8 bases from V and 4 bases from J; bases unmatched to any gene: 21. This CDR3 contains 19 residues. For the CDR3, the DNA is TGCGCCAGCCTTGATGACGGGACAGGGGACCTCCAAGCGGCAGATACGCAGTATTTT. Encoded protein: CASLDDGTGDLQAADTQYF.

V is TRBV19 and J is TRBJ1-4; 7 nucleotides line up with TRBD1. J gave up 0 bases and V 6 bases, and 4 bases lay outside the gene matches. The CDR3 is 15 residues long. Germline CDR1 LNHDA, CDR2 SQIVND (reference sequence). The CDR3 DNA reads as TGTGCCAGTAGGCCCCAGGGGGCAACTAATGAAAAACTGTTTTTT. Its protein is CASRPQGATNEKLFF.

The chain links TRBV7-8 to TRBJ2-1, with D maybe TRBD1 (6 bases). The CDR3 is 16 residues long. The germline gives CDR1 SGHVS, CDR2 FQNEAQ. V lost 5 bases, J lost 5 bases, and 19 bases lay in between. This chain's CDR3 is CASSILPRQAHNEQFF. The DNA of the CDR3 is TGTGCCAGCAGCATTTTGCCCAGACAGGCCCACAATGAGCAGTTCTTC. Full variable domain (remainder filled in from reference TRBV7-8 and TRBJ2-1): GAGVSQSPRYKVAKRGQDVALRCDPISGHVSLFWYQQALGQGPEFLTYFQNEAQLDKSGLPSDRFFAERPEGSVSTLKIQRTQQEDSAVYLCASSILPRQAHNEQFFGPGTRLTVL.

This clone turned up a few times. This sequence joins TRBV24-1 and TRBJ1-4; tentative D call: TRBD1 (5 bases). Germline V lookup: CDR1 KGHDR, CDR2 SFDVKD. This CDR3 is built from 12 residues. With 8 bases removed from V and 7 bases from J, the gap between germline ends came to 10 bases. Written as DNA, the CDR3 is TGTGCCACCATCCGCGACAGTGAAAAACTGTTTTTT. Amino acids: CATIRDSEKLFF.

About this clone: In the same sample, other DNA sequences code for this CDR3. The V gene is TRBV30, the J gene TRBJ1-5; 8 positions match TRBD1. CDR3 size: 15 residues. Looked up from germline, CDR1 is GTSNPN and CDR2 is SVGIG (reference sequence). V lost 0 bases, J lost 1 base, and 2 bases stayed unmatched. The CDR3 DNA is TGTGCCTGGAGTGTGAGGACAGGGAGCAATCAGCCCCAGCATTTT. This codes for CAWSVRTGSNQPQHF.

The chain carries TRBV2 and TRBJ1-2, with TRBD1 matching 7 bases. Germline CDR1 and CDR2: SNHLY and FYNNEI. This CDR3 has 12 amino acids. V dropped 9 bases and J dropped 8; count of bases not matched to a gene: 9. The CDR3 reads CASHDRVEGYTF. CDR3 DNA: TGTGCCAGTCATGACAGGGTGGAGGGCTACACCTTC. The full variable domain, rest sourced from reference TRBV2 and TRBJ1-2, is EPEVTQTPSHQVTQMGQEVILRCVPISNHLYFYWYRQILGQKVEFLVSFYNNEISEKSEIFDDQFSVERPDGSNFTLKIRSTKLEDSAMYFCASHDRVEGYTFGSGTRLTVV.

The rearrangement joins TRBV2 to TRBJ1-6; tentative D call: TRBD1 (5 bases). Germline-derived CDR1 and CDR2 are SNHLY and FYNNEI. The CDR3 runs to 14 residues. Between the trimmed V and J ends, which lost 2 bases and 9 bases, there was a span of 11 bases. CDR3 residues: CASSETGGASPLHF. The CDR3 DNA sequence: TGTGCCAGCAGTGAAACGGGGGGAGCTTCACCCCTCCACTTT.

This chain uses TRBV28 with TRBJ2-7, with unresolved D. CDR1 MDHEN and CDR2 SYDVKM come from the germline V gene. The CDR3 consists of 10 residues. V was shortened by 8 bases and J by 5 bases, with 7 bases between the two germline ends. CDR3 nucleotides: TGTGCCAGCGGGCAGAACGAGCAGTACTTC. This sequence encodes CASGQNEQYF.

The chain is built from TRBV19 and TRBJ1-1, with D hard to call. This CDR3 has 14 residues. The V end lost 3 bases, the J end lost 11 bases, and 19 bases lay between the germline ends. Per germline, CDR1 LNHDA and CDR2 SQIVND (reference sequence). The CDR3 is CASSIAAGSEQAFF. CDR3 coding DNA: TGTGCCAGTAGTATTGCCGCGGGGTCAGAACAGGCTTTCTTT.

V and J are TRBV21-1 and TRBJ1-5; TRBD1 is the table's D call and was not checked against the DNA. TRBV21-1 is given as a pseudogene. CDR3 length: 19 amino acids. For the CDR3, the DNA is TGTGCCAGCAGCAAAGGTCAGTTTTGGCGGCAGGGGATAAATCAGCCCCAGCATTTT. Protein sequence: CASSKGQFWRQGINQPQHF.

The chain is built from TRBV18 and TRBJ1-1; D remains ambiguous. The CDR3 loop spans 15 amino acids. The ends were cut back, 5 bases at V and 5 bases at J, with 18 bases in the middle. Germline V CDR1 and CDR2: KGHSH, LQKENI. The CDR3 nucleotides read TGTGCCAGCTCATCCCCTCTGGCTCCAGAAACTGAAGCTTTCTTT. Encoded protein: CASSSPLAPETEAFF.

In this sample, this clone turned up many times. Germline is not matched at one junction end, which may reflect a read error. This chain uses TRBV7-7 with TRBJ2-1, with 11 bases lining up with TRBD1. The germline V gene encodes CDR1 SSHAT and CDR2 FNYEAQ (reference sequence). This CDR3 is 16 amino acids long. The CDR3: CASSKGQGATYGEQFF. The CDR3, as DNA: TGTGCTAGCAGCAAAGGACAGGGGGCTACCTACGGCGAGCAGTTCTTC.

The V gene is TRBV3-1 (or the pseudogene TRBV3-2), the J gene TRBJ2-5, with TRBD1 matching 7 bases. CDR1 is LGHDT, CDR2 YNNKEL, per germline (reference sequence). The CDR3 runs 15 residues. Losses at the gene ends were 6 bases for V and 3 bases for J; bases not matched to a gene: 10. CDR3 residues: CASSPTGTAEETQYF. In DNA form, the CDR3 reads TGTGCCAGCAGTCCTACCGGGACAGCAGAAGAGACCCAGTACTTC.